The 22 T cell receptor beta chains listed next were all sequenced from one sample in a study of blood T cell repertoires in COVID-19. The protocol was immunoSEQ multiplex PCR, while the TCRdb copy is restricted to in-frame clones and leaves out a portion. The table includes about 300,000 clones, around nine tenths detected once. The sample consisted of PBMCs or T cells enriched from blood (not recorded which). The receptors here all came from a woman in her late teens or twenties who had recovered from COVID-19.

The genes are TRBV5-1 and TRBJ2-7; D unresolved. The CDR3 is 15 amino acids. CDR1 is SGHRS and CDR2 is YFSETQ in the germline V gene. V was clipped by 0 bases and J by 5 bases, with 15 bases between them. The chain's CDR3 is CASSLVSWSRDEQYF. The CDR3 nucleotides read TGCGCCAGCAGCTTGGTATCTTGGTCCCGCGACGAGCAGTACTTC. The complete variable domain, with remaining parts taken from reference TRBV5-1 and TRBJ2-7, reads KAGVTQTPRYLIKTRGQQVTLSCSPISGHRSVSWYQQTPGQGLQFLFEYFSETQRNKGNFPGRFSGRQFSNSRSEMNVSTLELGDSALYLCASSLVSWSRDEQYFGPGTRLTVT.

The rearrangement links TRBV7-8 to TRBJ2-5, with D possibly TRBD2 on 6 matching bases. Trimming stripped 6 bases from V and 5 bases from J, with 13 bases between. This CDR3 has 13 amino acids. Germline V CDR1 and CDR2: SGHVS, FQNEAQ. DNA for the CDR3: TGTGCCAGCAGACCAGGTGGGAGGGAGACCCAGTACTTC. Amino acid sequence: CASRPGGRETQYF.

The chain employs TRBV28 and TRBJ1-3; D gene unclear. The CDR3 loop spans 12 amino acids. CDR1 is MDHEN, CDR2 SYDVKM, per germline. Trimming shortened V by 6 bases and J by 2 bases, and 5 bases separated the two germline ends. The CDR3 DNA sequence: TGTGCCAGCAGGGAGGCTGGAAACACCATATATTTT. This encodes CASREAGNTIYF. Full variable domain (missing parts from reference TRBV28 and TRBJ1-3): DVKVTQSSRYLVKRTGEKVFLECVQDMDHENMFWYRQDPGLGLRLIYFSYDVKMKEKGDIPEGYSVSREKKERFSLILESASTNQTSMYLCASREAGNTIYFGEGSWLTVV.

As regards this clone: This sample includes further DNA sequences coding for the same CDR3. The rearrangement links TRBV12-3 or TRBV12-4 to TRBJ2-5; perhaps TRBD1 as D (6 bases). V was pared by 3 bases and J by 4 bases, with 9 bases between. The CDR3 spans 13 residues. CDR3 sequence reads: CASSFSGVETQYF. The CDR3 DNA reads TGTGCCAGCAGTTTCTCAGGGGTAGAGACCCAGTACTTC.

The rearrangement joins TRBV7-2 to TRBJ1-5; D might be TRBD1 (6 bases). The germline gives CDR1 SGHTA, CDR2 FQGNSA. V lost 1 base to trimming and J lost 4 bases, with 11 bases between them. This CDR3 contains 15 residues. CDR3 protein: CASSLGTALNQPQHF. For the CDR3, the DNA is TGTGCCAGCAGCTTAGGGACAGCCCTTAATCAGCCCCAGCATTTT.

The chain combines TRBV9 with TRBJ2-7; TRBD1 matches at 11 bases. This CDR3 region has 13 residues. Germline lookup yields CDR1 SGDLS and CDR2 YYNGEE. The J segment lost 6 bases and the V segment lost 3 bases, leaving 2 bases of the junction unmatched. The CDR3 nucleotides read TGTGCCAGCAGCGGGGGACAGGGGGGCGAGCAGTACTTC. It codes for CASSGGQGGEQYF.

This sequence joins TRBV28 and TRBJ1-2; D is undetermined. Per the germline V gene, CDR1 is MDHEN and CDR2 is SYDVKM. V lost 3 bases and J lost 4, with 9 bases in between. The CDR3 is 13 residues long. CDR3: CASSLGMTYGYTF. The CDR3 coding sequence is TGTGCCAGCAGTTTGGGCATGACCTATGGCTACACCTTC.

A note on this clone: Other DNA variants within this sample encode the same CDR3. This rearrangement joins TRBV30 to TRBJ1-2, with 11 nucleotides matching TRBD1. CDR1 and CDR2 from the germline V gene are GTSNPN and SVGIG (reference sequence). Losses at the gene ends were 2 bases for V and 6 bases for J; bases not matched to a gene: 2. This CDR3 spans 13 amino acids. In nucleotides, the CDR3 is TGTGCCTGGAGTAGGGGACAGGGGGATGGCTACACCTTC. This sequence encodes CAWSRGQGDGYTF. Using reference TRBV30 and TRBJ1-2 for the parts outside the CDR3, the full variable domain is SQTIHQWPATLVQPVGSPLSLECTVEGTSNPNLYWYRQAAGRGLQLLFYSVGIGQISSEVPQNLSASRPQDRQFILSSKKLLLSDSGFYLCAWSRGQGDGYTFGSGTRLTVV.

V gene TRBV5-6 combines with J gene TRBJ2-1; 9 bases are shared with TRBD1. Germline CDR1 reads SGHDT; CDR2 reads YYEEEE. CDR3 length: 17 residues. V was pared by 4 bases and J by 2 bases, with 10 bases of the junction left unmatched. The CDR3: CASSEDTGTGPYNEQFF. DNA for the CDR3: TGTGCCAGCAGCGAGGACACGGGGACAGGGCCCTACAATGAGCAGTTCTTC.

The rearrangement uses TRBV5-6 and TRBJ1-4; TRBD1 matches 7 bases. V lost 4 bases, J lost 0 bases, and 12 bases stayed unmatched. Germline V lookup: CDR1 SGHDT, CDR2 YYEEEE. The CDR3 is 18 amino acids. The CDR3 here is CASSPSRGGHATNEKLFF. CDR3 nucleotide sequence: TGTGCCAGCAGCCCCTCGCGAGGGGGCCATGCAACTAATGAAAAACTGTTTTTT.

J is TRBJ1-2 and V is TRBV28; 9 nucleotides align to TRBD1. Germline values: CDR1 MDHEN, CDR2 SYDVKM. CDR3 length: 14 amino acids. The V segment lost 6 bases and the J segment 4 bases; nucleotides outside the gene matches: 6. The CDR3 sequence is CASSPDRGTYGYTF. CDR3 bases: TGTGCCAGCAGCCCGGACAGGGGAACCTATGGCTACACCTTC.

CDR3 DNA: TGCGCCAGCAGCCAAGACCCCCAGAACTATGGCTACACCTTC. This encodes CASSQDPQNYGYTF. The J gene is TRBJ1-2, the V gene TRBV4-3; D is undetermined. CDR3 size: 14 residues. Trimming removed 0 bases at V and 2 bases at J, with 7 bases between. Germline assignment: CDR1 LGHNA and CDR2 YSLEER.

The chain joins TRBV27 to TRBJ1-4; TRBD1 is a possible D gene (5 bases). V was shortened by 6 bases and J by 0 bases, with 11 bases between the two germline ends. The germline CDR1 and CDR2 sequences are MNHEY and SMNVEV (reference sequence). The CDR3 is 15 amino acids. The chain's CDR3 is CASRQGAATNEKLFF. CDR3 sequence (DNA): TGTGCCAGCAGGCAGGGCGCTGCAACTAATGAAAAACTGTTTTTT.

This clone occurred once. This chain connects TRBV7-2 to TRBJ2-2; 7 bases align to TRBD2. CDR3 length: 15 residues. V was clipped by 1 base and J by 6 bases; unmatched bases: 5. Per germline, CDR1 SGHTA and CDR2 FQGNSA. The CDR3: CASSLVGGSPGELFF. CDR3 bases: TGTGCCAGCAGCTTAGTCGGGGGGTCCCCCGGGGAGCTGTTTTTT.

The genes are TRBV30 and TRBJ1-2; D perhaps matches TRBD1 (5 bases). The CDR3 runs 15 residues. Germline CDR1 and CDR2: GTSNPN and SVGIG (reference sequence). The CDR3 protein is CAGGAISLPSYGYTF. The CDR3 DNA is TGTGCGGGGGGTGCGATATCCTTACCCTCCTATGGCTACACCTTC.

This clone was counted a single time. V is TRBV27 and J is TRBJ2-2; the D gene is possibly TRBD2 (5 bases). The CDR3 is made up of 16 amino acids. Germline-derived CDR1 and CDR2 are MNHEY and SMNVEV (reference sequence). Trimming left V 9 bases short and J 4 bases short, with 21 bases between. The CDR3 sequence: CARLNGVLGGTGELFF. CDR3 coding DNA: TGTGCCAGACTCAACGGGGTTTTGGGCGGCACCGGGGAGCTGTTTTTT.

The chain employs TRBV5-4 and TRBJ2-1; D might be TRBD2 (6 bases). Germline CDR1 SGHNT, CDR2 YYREEE (reference sequence). The V and J ends lost 0 bases and 1 base respectively, with 11 bases between them. The CDR3 loop spans 16 amino acids. The DNA for the CDR3 is TGTGCCAGCAGCTTGGGACACGGGAGTTCCTACAATGAGCAGTTCTTC. Its protein product is CASSLGHGSSYNEQFF.

This chain uses TRBV27 with TRBJ1-2; TRBD1 matches 7 bases. This CDR3 contains 13 residues. Germline trimming cut 3 bases from V and 6 bases from J; bases unmatched to any gene: 4. CDR1 is MNHEY and CDR2 is SMNVEV in the germline V gene (reference sequence). CDR3 residues: CASSFVRGDGYTF. DNA for the CDR3: TGTGCCAGCAGTTTCGTCAGGGGGGATGGCTACACCTTC.

The chain combines TRBV27 with TRBJ2-7; TRBD2 is a possible D gene (6 bases). The germline V gene encodes CDR1 MNHEY and CDR2 SMNVEV (reference sequence). The V and J ends lost 6 bases and 2 bases respectively, with 14 bases between them. The CDR3 totals 14 residues. The CDR3 nucleotides read TGTGCCAGCAGAACGTGGAGGGCCCCCTACGAGCAGTACTTC. Its translation is CASRTWRAPYEQYF.

V usage is TRBV5-1 and J usage is TRBJ1-4; tentatively, D is TRBD1 (5 bases). Trimming pared 1 base from V and 7 bases from J, leaving 14 bases between. Germline V lookup: CDR1 SGHRS, CDR2 YFSETQ. The CDR3 sequence is 15 residues long. The CDR3 region is CASSLSQGGIEKLFF. The CDR3 nucleotides read TGCGCCAGCAGCTTGTCCCAGGGAGGGATTGAAAAACTGTTTTTT. Based on the CDR3 plus reference TRBV5-1 and TRBJ1-4, the full variable domain is KAGVTQTPRYLIKTRGQQVTLSCSPISGHRSVSWYQQTPGQGLQFLFEYFSETQRNKGNFPGRFSGRQFSNSRSEMNVSTLELGDSALYLCASSLSQGGIEKLFFGSGTQLSVL.

V usage is TRBV7-9 and J usage is TRBJ1-4; 8 bases map to TRBD1. Trimming took 2 bases from V and 8 from J; bases not matched to a gene: 7. The CDR3 spans 15 residues. Germline V gene lookup returns CDR1 SEHNR and CDR2 FQNEAQ (reference sequence). The CDR3 loop is CASSLIDRGVEKLFF. The DNA for the CDR3 is TGTGCCAGCAGCTTAATTGACAGGGGAGTGGAAAAACTGTTTTTT.

The rearrangement links TRBV10-3 to TRBJ1-2, with 7 bases that match TRBD1. V trimming: 4 bases; J trimming: 7 bases; junction bases outside the gene matches: 18. Germline V CDR1 and CDR2: ENHRY, SYGVKD. The CDR3 totals 17 residues. The CDR3 reads CAISGPEEGQEGSGYTF. CDR3 DNA: TGTGCCATCAGTGGCCCAGAAGAAGGACAGGAAGGCAGTGGCTACACCTTC.